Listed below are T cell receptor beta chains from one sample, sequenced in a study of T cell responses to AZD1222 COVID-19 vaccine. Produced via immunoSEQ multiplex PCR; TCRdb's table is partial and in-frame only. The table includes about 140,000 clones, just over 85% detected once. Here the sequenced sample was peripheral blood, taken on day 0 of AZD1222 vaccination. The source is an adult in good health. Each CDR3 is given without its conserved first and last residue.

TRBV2,ASRRGNTIY
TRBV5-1,ASSLRTAETNYGYT
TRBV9,ASSPGLRGQGGEAF
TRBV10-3,AIMGGTDTQY
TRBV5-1,ASSLGRANNYGYT
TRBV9,ASSVLAGSYEQY
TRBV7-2,ASSFGATGNTIY
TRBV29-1,SVIWGQSNQPQH
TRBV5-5,ASSLISGTGELF
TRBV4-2,ASSPTSGFYNEQF
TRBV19,ASSIVGGSSEQY
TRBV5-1,ASSLDSKGAGGTEAF
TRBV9,ASSGQWSLADYEQY
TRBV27,ASSLTGPNEQF
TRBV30,AWSASGRAGELF
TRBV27,ASSDRGILGPQH
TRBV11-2,ASSSPDRVVDTQY
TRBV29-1,SVVGSAGVPAQFPYEQY
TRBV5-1,ASSLADGNEKLF
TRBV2,ASRGDSYEQY
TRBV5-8,ASSFGPVYEQY
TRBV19,ASSFPGHSNQPQH
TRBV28,ASSEGGRLLREQY
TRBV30,AWSGQTTEAF
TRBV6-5,ASSPGQGRIEQY
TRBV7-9,ASSQQGFYGYT
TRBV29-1,SVAESRLDEQY
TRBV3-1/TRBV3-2,ASSHPGIYNEQF
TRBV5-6,ASSFAPGTGLGNTIY
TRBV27,ASSFFSADTQY
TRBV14,ASSQGLGTGEGYT
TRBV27,ANATQVVPQH
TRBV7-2,ASSFKGSFYGYT
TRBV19,ASSEGGYNTEAF
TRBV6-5,ASRDSPFSGNTIY
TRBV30,AWGNSQGAGEKLF
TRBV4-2,ASSQDTINQPQH
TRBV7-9,ASSAYLNTEAF
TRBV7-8,ASSLDGIYNEQF
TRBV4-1,ASSQGRDEQY
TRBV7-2,ASSLELAGGGHEQF
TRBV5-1,ASSSGTEGHEQY
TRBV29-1,SVEGRQGALTEAF
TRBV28,ASSLVGPTGGYT
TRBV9,ASSVGFQSSGNTIY
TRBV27,ASSLLAGGNQPQH
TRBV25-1,ASSEMGGQGHQPQH
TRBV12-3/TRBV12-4,ASSRRGEQY
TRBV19,ASSIGQIAGNEQF
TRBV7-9,ASSSHLAVYNEQF
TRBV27,ASSFAGGGYT
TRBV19,ASSTQNRAGSNQPQH
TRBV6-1,ASSEGLVVGGELF